This is a list of T cell receptor beta chains from one sample in a study of T cell responses to AZD1222 COVID-19 vaccine. Sequencing was performed with immunoSEQ multiplex PCR; in TCRdb, only in-frame clones are kept and a portion is missing. The repertoire holds around 120,000 clones, with around 84% as singletons. The material sequenced was peripheral blood, taken 28 days after the second AZD1222 dose. These receptors originate from an adult who received the AZD1222 COVID-19 vaccine. Both conserved end residues are part of each CDR3. D genes are given only for firm matches. Rows give clone size only sometimes, using once, few, many, or a class for an expanded clone.

j_call | clone_size | v_call | d_call | cdr3_aa | cdr3_nt
TRBJ1-4 | NA | TRBV6-5 | NA | CASSYLDSSVEKLFF | TGTGCCAGCAGTTATTTAGACAGCAGCGTAGAAAAACTGTTTTTT
TRBJ1-4 | NA | TRBV27 | NA | CASSLSIGGINEKLFF | TGTGCCAGCAGTTTATCTATTGGTGGGATAAACGAAAAACTGTTTTTT
TRBJ2-7 | NA | TRBV10-3 | TRBD1 | CAIRADRAYEQYF | TGTGCCATCAGAGCGGACAGGGCCTACGAGCAGTACTTC
TRBJ2-5 | once | TRBV11-2 | NA | CASSPRMGRGLLETQYF | TGTGCCAGCAGCCCCCGTATGGGGCGCGGCCTTTTAGAGACCCAGTACTTC
TRBJ2-2 | NA | TRBV18 | NA | CASSPLGMNTGELFF | TGTGCCAGCTCACCACTTGGGATGAACACCGGGGAGCTGTTTTTT
TRBJ2-1 | NA | TRBV19 | TRBD2 | CASSFFAGVRYNEQFF | TGTGCCAGTTCTTTCTTCGCGGGAGTCAGGTACAATGAGCAGTTCTTC
TRBJ1-6 | NA | TRBV19 | NA | CASSRQTSSYNSPLHF | TGTGCCAGTAGCCGACAGACGAGCTCCTATAATTCACCCCTCCACTTT
TRBJ1-1 | once | TRBV9 | NA | CASSRGWAVAEAFF | TGTGCCAGCAGCCGGGGATGGGCCGTGGCTGAAGCTTTCTTT
TRBJ2-7 | NA | TRBV7-3 | TRBD1 | CASSLTGGIPYEQYF | TGTGCCAGCAGCTTGACAGGGGGCATTCCCTACGAGCAGTACTTC
TRBJ2-2 | NA | TRBV7-7 | TRBD1 | CASSLAADRVVTGELFF | TGTGCCAGCAGCTTAGCTGCGGACAGGGTGGTCACCGGGGAGCTGTTTTTT
TRBJ2-3 | NA | TRBV5-5 | NA | CASIPVEGWTQYF | TGTGCCAGCATCCCGGTGGAGGGTTGGACGCAGTATTTT